A selection of T cell receptor beta chains follows, all from one sample in a study of blood T cell dynamics during melanoma immunotherapy. Sequenced by immunoSEQ multiplex PCR; TCRdb stores in-frame clones only, minus some. This table holds more than 8,000 clones, 88% found once. The sequenced sample was blood, obtained from a patient treated with checkpoint blockade. The receptors stem from a human donor with melanoma. The CDR3 runs from the conserved cysteine through the conserved F or W. The order of the fields is V gene, clone size, J gene, D gene, CDR3 DNA, CDR3 protein. D genes are given only for firm matches. Not all rows give a size; the values are once, few, many and, for expanded clones, a class.

TRBV18	NA	TRBJ1-1	NA	TGTGCCAGCTCACCAGACCGGTTGAACACTGAAGCTTTCTTT	CASSPDRLNTEAFF
TRBV5-1	NA	TRBJ2-1	NA	TGCGCCAGCAGCTTGGCCGTGGGCAGTAACTACAATGAGCAGTTCTTC	CASSLAVGSNYNEQFF
TRBV21-1	NA	TRBJ2-7	NA	TGTGCCAGCAACCGGGGGACTAGCGACGAGCAGTACTTC	CASNRGTSDEQYF
TRBV5-4	NA	TRBJ2-7	NA	TGTGCCAGCAGCTTGGACGTCTACGAGCAGTACTTC	CASSLDVYEQYF
TRBV21-1	NA	TRBJ1-5	NA	TGTGCCAGCACCGATGGACGCAATCAGCCCCAGCATTTT	CASTDGRNQPQHF
TRBV10-3	NA	TRBJ1-2	TRBD1	TGTGCCATCAGTGCCACGGGACAGCACTATGGCTACACCTTC	CAISATGQHYGYTF
TRBV7-9	once	TRBJ2-3	TRBD2	TGTGCCAGCAGCACCTCCGGGACTAATGGAGATACGCAGTATTTT	CASSTSGTNGDTQYF
TRBV9	NA	TRBJ2-1	TRBD1	TGTGCCAGCAGCGTAGAAGGGACAGGGGTCGATGAGCAGTTCTTC	CASSVEGTGVDEQFF
TRBV19	NA	TRBJ2-7	NA	TGTGCCAGTAGTAAACTGGATAATACCTACGAGCAGTACTTC	CASSKLDNTYEQYF
TRBV18	once	TRBJ1-3	TRBD1	TGTGCCAGCTCACCACGACAGGGCGAGGGAAACACCATATATTTT	CASSPRQGEGNTIYF
TRBV2	NA	TRBJ2-7	TRBD1	TGTGCCAGCAGTGGGGACAGGTTCTCCTACGAGCAGTACTTC	CASSGDRFSYEQYF
TRBV29-1	NA	TRBJ1-3	NA	TGCAGCGTTGAAACTTATGGAAACACCATATATTTT	CSVETYGNTIYF
TRBV15	once	TRBJ2-7	NA	TGTGCCACCAGCAAGGGACATCTCTCCTACGAGCAGTACTTC	CATSKGHLSYEQYF
TRBV4-1	NA	TRBJ2-7	TRBD2	TGCGCCAGCAGCGGGGGACTAGCGGGAACCTACGAGCAGTACTTC	CASSGGLAGTYEQYF
TRBV18	NA	TRBJ2-7	TRBD1	TGTGCCAGCTCACCTCAAGCCGGGACAGGGAGCTACGAGCAGTACTTC	CASSPQAGTGSYEQYF
TRBV21-1	NA	TRBJ1-5	NA	TGTGCCAGCAGCAAAGACGGCAGGGCAAGGAGCAATCAGCCCCAGCATTTT	CASSKDGRARSNQPQHF
TRBV5-6	NA	TRBJ2-7	NA	TGTGCCAGCAGCTTGGATGCGACAGGTCTCTCCTACGAGCAGTACTTC	CASSLDATGLSYEQYF
TRBV27	NA	TRBJ2-7	TRBD2	TGTGCCAGCCGTTTCGGGAGGTACTACGAGCAGTACTTC	CASRFGRYYEQYF
TRBV7-2	NA	TRBJ2-7	TRBD2	TGTGCCAGCAGCAAGAGCGGGAGCGGTTCCTACGAGCAGTACTTC	CASSKSGSGSYEQYF
TRBV30	NA	TRBJ1-5	TRBD1	TGTGCCTGGAGTGTGGAGGGGGCTCAGCCCCAGCATTTT	CAWSVEGAQPQHF
TRBV4-3	NA	TRBJ2-7	NA	TGCGCCAGCAGCCCAGAGCTTGAGGGAATTACCCCCTACGAGCAGTACTTC	CASSPELEGITPYEQYF
TRBV5-4	NA	TRBJ2-7	NA	TGTGCCAGCAGCTTCGGGAGCTCCTACGAGCAGTACTTC	CASSFGSSYEQYF
TRBV19	NA	TRBJ2-6	TRBD1	TGTGCCAGTAGTATCTTTGGACAGGGGCTTGCATCTGGGGCCAACGTCCTGACTTTC	CASSIFGQGLASGANVLTF
TRBV5-8	NA	TRBJ1-1	NA	TGTGCCAGCAGCCCTAGGGCTTGGAACACTGAAGCGTTCTTT	CASSPRAWNTEAFF
TRBV2	NA	TRBJ1-6	TRBD1	TGTGCCACTGACAGGGGCCAAAGCGCCGGGAATTCACCCCTCCACTTT	CATDRGQSAGNSPLHF
TRBV2	NA	TRBJ1-5	TRBD1	TGTGCCAGCCGCGGACAGGGGGCCGTCAATCAGCCCCAGCATTTT	CASRGQGAVNQPQHF
TRBV7-8	NA	TRBJ2-7	NA	TGTGCCAGCAGCGGGGACTCCTACGAGCAGTACTTC	CASSGDSYEQYF
TRBV7-9	NA	TRBJ2-7	TRBD1	TGTGCCAGCAGCAAAAAGGACAGGGACGAGCAGTACTTC	CASSKKDRDEQYF
TRBV19	NA	TRBJ1-4	NA	TGTGCCAGTAGCCATATCGATGGCGGATGGGATGAAAAACTGTTTTTT	CASSHIDGGWDEKLFF
TRBV2	NA	TRBJ1-4	TRBD1	TGTGCCAGCGAAAGGGGGCAGGGGGAAAAACTGTTTTTT	CASERGQGEKLFF
TRBV5-6	NA	TRBJ1-1	NA	TGTGCCAGCAGCTTGAGAACAGTTAAGAACACTGAAGCTTTCTTT	CASSLRTVKNTEAFF
TRBV30	NA	TRBJ2-7	NA	TGTGCCTGGGCAACAGCGGAGAACTACGAGCAGTACTTC	CAWATAENYEQYF
TRBV4-1	NA	TRBJ1-4	NA	TGCGCCAGCAGCCAAGAAGGGGGTGTTAATGAAAAACTGTTTTTT	CASSQEGGVNEKLFF
TRBV5-4	NA	TRBJ1-1	TRBD1	TGTGCCAGCAGCTCTCCGGACAGGGGCAACACTGAAGCTTTCTTT	CASSSPDRGNTEAFF
TRBV7-9	NA	TRBJ1-2	NA	TGTGCCAGCAGCGATAATTTATCCCCCGGGACCACCTATGGCTACACCTTC	CASSDNLSPGTTYGYTF
TRBV14	NA	TRBJ1-1	NA	TGTGCCAGCAGCCAAACAGATGTGAGACAGGCTATCCTTGATCGGAACACTGAAGCTTTCTTT	CASSQTDVRQAILDRNTEAFF
TRBV19	NA	TRBJ2-1	TRBD2	TGTGCCAGTAGTATTGTAGCGGGAGAGGGCAATGAGCAGTTCTTC	CASSIVAGEGNEQFF
TRBV11-2	NA	TRBJ2-7	NA	TGTGCCAGCAGCTCGGACTGGGTTTCCTACGAGCAGTACTTC	CASSSDWVSYEQYF
TRBV30	NA	TRBJ1-2	NA	TGTGCCTGGAGTGTAGGAGCAGGGGACGGGTTTAACTATGGCTACACCTTC	CAWSVGAGDGFNYGYTF
TRBV7-2	NA	TRBJ2-7	NA	TGTGCCAGCAGCTTAGCGGCCAGACAAATCGACGAGCAGTACTTC	CASSLAARQIDEQYF
TRBV5-4	once	TRBJ2-1	NA	TGTGCCAGCTCGGGGGGCAGCTCCTACAATGAGCAGTTCTTC	CASSGGSSYNEQFF
TRBV29-1	NA	TRBJ1-2	NA	TGCAGCGTAGTGGACAGTTACCTCTATGGCTACACCTTC	CSVVDSYLYGYTF
TRBV4-2	NA	TRBJ1-2	NA	TGTGCCAGCCGCTTGCGAGGGGGTCCTTCTAACTATGGCTACACCTTC	CASRLRGGPSNYGYTF
TRBV30	NA	TRBJ1-1	NA	TGTGCCTGGAGTGTCAGGGCGGAGGCTTTCTTT	CAWSVRAEAFF
TRBV9	NA	TRBJ2-1	TRBD2	TGTGCCAGCAGCTTAGTAGCGGGTAACGAGCAGTTCTTC	CASSLVAGNEQFF
TRBV2	once	TRBJ1-5	TRBD1	TGTGCCAGCACCGACCCGGGACAGGGTGGCAATCAGCCCCAGCATTTT	CASTDPGQGGNQPQHF
TRBV5-5	NA	TRBJ1-2	NA	TGTGCCAGCAGTCCCGCCGGGTATGGCTACACCTTC	CASSPAGYGYTF
TRBV9	NA	TRBJ1-2	NA	TGTGCCAGCAGCGTAGCTCAGGGGAGCAACTATGGCTACACCTTC	CASSVAQGSNYGYTF
TRBV5-1	NA	TRBJ2-4	NA	TGCGCCAGCATCGACAGGGCCAAAAACATTCAGTACTTC	CASIDRAKNIQYF
TRBV4-3	NA	TRBJ1-2	TRBD1	TGCGCCAGCAGCTCAGGGGGCTTTGGCTATGGCTACACCTTC	CASSSGGFGYGYTF
TRBV14	NA	TRBJ1-2	NA	TGTGCCAGCAGCCCGGGGGGGATCTATGGCTACACCTTC	CASSPGGIYGYTF
TRBV4-2	NA	TRBJ1-5	TRBD1	TGTGCCAGCAGCCAAGATCAATCACAGGGGTTTCGGCCCCAGCATTTT	CASSQDQSQGFRPQHF